Listed below are T cell receptor beta chains from one sample, sequenced in a study of identical twins' blood T cells. One entry per CDR3 protein, called by TCRdb with MiXCR from the 5' RACE reads. The sample records hundreds of thousands of distinct CDR3 sequences, around 30% being singletons. The sample taken for sequencing was PBMCs. Receptors were obtained from a woman aged 18-49 years in good health. The CDR3 runs from the conserved cysteine through the conserved F or W. The D gene is left open where the match is weak. Only part of the rows carry a size: once, few, many, or a class if the clone is expanded.

J: TRBJ1-2
size: NA
V: TRBV29-1
D: NA
DNA: TGCAGCGTTGGTGTGGGAGGCTACACCTTC
CDR3: CSVGVGGYTF

J: TRBJ1-2
size: NA
V: TRBV29-1
D: NA
DNA: TGCAGCGCTCTGGAGATTGAGGGCACCTTC
CDR3: CSALEIEGTF

J: TRBJ2-4
size: NA
V: TRBV28
D: NA
DNA: TGTGCCAGCAGTTTAAACGCATGGGACATTCAGTACTTC
CDR3: CASSLNAWDIQYF

J: TRBJ2-2
size: NA
V: TRBV5-4
D: TRBD1
DNA: TGTGCCAGCAGCGCGTGGGACAGGGGGAACACCGGGGAGCTGTTTTTT
CDR3: CASSAWDRGNTGELFF

J: TRBJ1-2
size: few
V: TRBV9
D: NA
DNA: TGTGCCAGCAGCGTAGCATCTGGAAACTATGGCTACACCTTC
CDR3: CASSVASGNYGYTF

J: TRBJ2-3
size: NA
V: TRBV20-1
D: TRBD1
DNA: TGCAGTGCTAGGAGACAGGGGCCAGATACGCAGTATTTT
CDR3: CSARRQGPDTQYF

J: TRBJ2-1
size: NA
V: TRBV30
D: NA
DNA: TGTGCCTGGAGTGTAGGCAGAAATGCCCTTTACAATGAGCAGTTCTTC
CDR3: CAWSVGRNALYNEQFF

J: TRBJ2-2
size: NA
V: TRBV29-1
D: TRBD1
DNA: TGCAGCGTAGGACAGGGGAGCGCCACCGGGGAGCTGTTTTTT
CDR3: CSVGQGSATGELFF

J: TRBJ1-1
size: few
V: TRBV6-4
D: NA
DNA: TGTGCCAGCACCAAGGGAAACACTGAAGCTTTCTTT
CDR3: CASTKGNTEAFF

J: TRBJ2-2
size: NA
V: TRBV10-1
D: NA
DNA: TGCGCCAGCAGTGAGTCCCAGTACACCGGGGAGCTGTTTTTT
CDR3: CASSESQYTGELFF

J: TRBJ2-1
size: few
V: TRBV27
D: NA
DNA: TGTGCCAGCACGCTGGGGTTCCGGACCCTTTACAATGAGCAGTTCTTC
CDR3: CASTLGFRTLYNEQFF

J: TRBJ2-2
size: NA
V: TRBV3-1
D: TRBD1
DNA: TGTGCCAGCAGTGCCTTTCCCGGGACAGGGGTCCCCGGGGAGCTGTTTTTT
CDR3: CASSAFPGTGVPGELFF

J: TRBJ2-7
size: NA
V: TRBV12-3/TRBV12-4
D: NA
DNA: TGTGCCAGCAGGAAAACCCCCTCCCCCCTGGACGAGCAGTACTTC
CDR3: CASRKTPSPLDEQYF

J: TRBJ2-3
size: few
V: TRBV3-1
D: NA
DNA: TGTGCCAGCAGCCAAGGTCCCCCTCCGGATACGCAGTATTTT
CDR3: CASSQGPPPDTQYF

J: TRBJ1-2
size: NA
V: TRBV29-1
D: NA
DNA: TGCAGCGTTGAGGGTACGGGGTACTATGGCTACACCTTC
CDR3: CSVEGTGYYGYTF

J: TRBJ2-7
size: few
V: TRBV10-2
D: NA
DNA: TGCGCCAGCAGGCCTCACAGGGATTCCTACGAGCAGTACTTC
CDR3: CASRPHRDSYEQYF

J: TRBJ2-7
size: NA
V: TRBV5-1
D: NA
DNA: TGCGCCAGCAGCTTAGGGGCAGGACGATCCTACGAGCAGTACTTC
CDR3: CASSLGAGRSYEQYF

J: TRBJ1-3
size: few
V: TRBV18
D: NA
DNA: TGTGCCAGCTCATTACTCGGGACGGATGGAAACACCATATATTTT
CDR3: CASSLLGTDGNTIYF

J: TRBJ1-4
size: few
V: TRBV3-1
D: NA
DNA: TGTGCCAGCAGCAGGGTGAGAACTAATGAAAAACTGTTTTTT
CDR3: CASSRVRTNEKLFF

J: TRBJ2-1
size: NA
V: TRBV2
D: TRBD1
DNA: TGTGCCGGAAGATCGACAGGGGGCAAATACAATGAGCAGTTCTTC
CDR3: CAGRSTGGKYNEQFF

J: TRBJ2-3
size: NA
V: TRBV11-2
D: NA
DNA: TGTGCCAGCGGCTTAGTTGGAGATACGCAGTATTTT
CDR3: CASGLVGDTQYF

J: TRBJ2-7
size: NA
V: TRBV2
D: TRBD1
DNA: TGTGCCAGCCTCAGGACAGGCTTCTCCTACGAGCAGTACTTC
CDR3: CASLRTGFSYEQYF

J: TRBJ2-3
size: NA
V: TRBV11-2
D: TRBD2
DNA: TGTGCCAGCAGACCAACCGGGGGAGGGTCGGATACGCAGTATTTT
CDR3: CASRPTGGGSDTQYF

J: TRBJ2-7
size: NA
V: TRBV7-9
D: NA
DNA: TGTGCCAGCAGCTCGCACGACAGTTTCCCCTACGAGCAGTACTTC
CDR3: CASSSHDSFPYEQYF

J: TRBJ2-5
size: few
V: TRBV7-2
D: NA
DNA: TGTGCCAGCAGCTTATACCGGAAAGAGACCCAGTACTTC
CDR3: CASSLYRKETQYF

J: TRBJ2-3
size: few
V: TRBV6-5
D: TRBD2
DNA: TGTGCCAGCAGCTCCAGCGGGAGGACCACAGATACGCAGTATTTT
CDR3: CASSSSGRTTDTQYF

J: TRBJ2-1
size: NA
V: TRBV6-1
D: NA
DNA: TGTGCCAGCAGTGAAGCGAGGCCGGGTGAGCAGTTCTTC
CDR3: CASSEARPGEQFF

J: TRBJ1-6
size: NA
V: TRBV4-3
D: NA
DNA: TGCGCCAGCAGCCTCTCAGTCTCCGGTTCACCCCTCCACTTT
CDR3: CASSLSVSGSPLHF

J: TRBJ2-2
size: few
V: TRBV20-1
D: NA
DNA: TGCAGTGCTATCCGGGACACGAACACCGGGGAGCTGTTTTTT
CDR3: CSAIRDTNTGELFF

J: TRBJ1-4
size: many
V: TRBV6-1
D: NA
DNA: TGTGCCAGCAGTGAAGGACAGATAGGGGGTGAAAAACTGTTTTTT
CDR3: CASSEGQIGGEKLFF

J: TRBJ1-1
size: NA
V: TRBV6-5
D: NA
DNA: TGTGCCAGCAGTCGCATTAGGGTCGGGGAGAACACTGAAGCTTTCTTT
CDR3: CASSRIRVGENTEAFF

J: TRBJ2-5
size: NA
V: TRBV11-3
D: NA
DNA: TGTGCCAGCAGCTTAGAGAATCTGGGCCAAGAGACCCAGTACTTC
CDR3: CASSLENLGQETQYF

J: TRBJ2-7
size: NA
V: TRBV20-1
D: NA
DNA: TGCAGTGCTGGGACGTCTGACGAGCAGTACTTC
CDR3: CSAGTSDEQYF

J: TRBJ1-2
size: NA
V: TRBV5-1
D: TRBD1
DNA: TGCGCCAGCAGCAAGAGACAGGGGGCGAGCTATGGCTACACCTTC
CDR3: CASSKRQGASYGYTF

J: TRBJ1-1
size: few
V: TRBV2
D: NA
DNA: TGTGCCAGCAGTTTTTTAGGCCCCGAAGCTTTCTTT
CDR3: CASSFLGPEAFF

J: TRBJ1-1
size: NA
V: TRBV20-1
D: NA
DNA: TGCAGTGCTTCCGCGGGACACTCGAACACTGAAGCTTTCTTT
CDR3: CSASAGHSNTEAFF

J: TRBJ1-2
size: NA
V: TRBV21-1
D: NA
DNA: TGTGCCAGCAGCGCCATCGGGAGGGGATGGGGCTACACCTTC
CDR3: CASSAIGRGWGYTF

J: TRBJ2-7
size: NA
V: TRBV5-1
D: NA
DNA: TGCGCCAGCAGCGGTACTAGTGGGGAGATCTACGAGCAGTACTTC
CDR3: CASSGTSGEIYEQYF

J: TRBJ2-1
size: many
V: TRBV12-3/TRBV12-4
D: NA
DNA: TGTGCCAGCAGGGGGATGTCGTGGAGTGAGCAGTTCTTC
CDR3: CASRGMSWSEQFF

J: TRBJ1-4
size: NA
V: TRBV7-9
D: NA
DNA: TGTGCCAGCAGCCCCCAGGGGAGGGCTAATGAAAAACTGTTTTTT
CDR3: CASSPQGRANEKLFF

J: TRBJ1-1
size: few
V: TRBV6-1
D: TRBD1
DNA: TGTGCCAGCAGTGACTTTCCGGGACAGGGGCATGAAGCTTTCTTT
CDR3: CASSDFPGQGHEAFF

J: TRBJ2-1
size: once
V: TRBV10-3
D: NA
DNA: TGTGCCACCACGAGGGCGATTGTTTACAATGAGCAGTTCTTC
CDR3: CATTRAIVYNEQFF

J: TRBJ2-1
size: NA
V: TRBV20-1
D: TRBD2
DNA: TGCAGTGCTAGGCGATTAGGGACTAGCGGTGACAATGAGCAGTTCTTC
CDR3: CSARRLGTSGDNEQFF

J: TRBJ2-5
size: few
V: TRBV24-1
D: NA
DNA: TGTGCCACCAGTGATCTGGGGGAGACCCAGTACTTC
CDR3: CATSDLGETQYF

J: TRBJ2-1
size: few
V: TRBV7-9
D: NA
DNA: TGTGCCAGCAGCTTAGTGGGTAGCGTCAACTACAATGAGCAGTTCTTC
CDR3: CASSLVGSVNYNEQFF

J: TRBJ1-5
size: few
V: TRBV20-1
D: NA
DNA: TGCAGTGCTATCCCAGGGTTTGGCAATCAGCCCCAGCATTTT
CDR3: CSAIPGFGNQPQHF

J: TRBJ1-1
size: NA
V: TRBV18
D: TRBD1
DNA: TGTGCCAGCTCACAAGGACAGGGAAATTATGAAGCTTTCTTT
CDR3: CASSQGQGNYEAFF

J: TRBJ1-1
size: many
V: TRBV29-1
D: NA
DNA: TGCAGCGTTCATCTGGGCACTGAAGCTTTCTTT
CDR3: CSVHLGTEAFF

J: TRBJ2-3
size: NA
V: TRBV3-1
D: NA
DNA: TGTGCCAGCAGCCAAGATCTCCCGGGGGCAGATACGCAGTATTTT
CDR3: CASSQDLPGADTQYF

J: TRBJ2-2
size: few
V: TRBV11-3
D: NA
DNA: TGTGCCAGCAGCCCCCTTAAGGGATTTACCGGGGAGCTGTTTTTT
CDR3: CASSPLKGFTGELFF

J: TRBJ2-3
size: NA
V: TRBV29-1
D: NA
DNA: TGCAGCGTGGACCGTGGTGACACAGAAACGCAGTATTTT
CDR3: CSVDRGDTETQYF

J: TRBJ2-7
size: NA
V: TRBV29-1
D: NA
DNA: TGCAGCGCCTATCTGGGGACAACCTACGAGCAGTACTTC
CDR3: CSAYLGTTYEQYF

J: TRBJ1-2
size: few
V: TRBV7-9
D: NA
DNA: TGTGCCAGCAACTTAGCCACGGACTATGGCTACACCTTC
CDR3: CASNLATDYGYTF